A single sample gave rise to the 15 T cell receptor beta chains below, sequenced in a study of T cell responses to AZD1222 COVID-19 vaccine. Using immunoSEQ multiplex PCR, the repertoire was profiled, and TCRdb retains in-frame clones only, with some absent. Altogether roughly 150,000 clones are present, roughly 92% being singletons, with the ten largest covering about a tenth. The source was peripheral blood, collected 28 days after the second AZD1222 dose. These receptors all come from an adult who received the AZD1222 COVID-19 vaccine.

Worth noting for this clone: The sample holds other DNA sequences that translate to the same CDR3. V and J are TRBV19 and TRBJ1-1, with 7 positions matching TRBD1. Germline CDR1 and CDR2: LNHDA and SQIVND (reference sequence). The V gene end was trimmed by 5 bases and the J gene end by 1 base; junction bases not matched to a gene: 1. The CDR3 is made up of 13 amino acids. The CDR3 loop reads CASSRTGNTEAFF. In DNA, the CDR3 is TGTGCCAGTAGTCGGACAGGGAACACTGAAGCTTTCTTT.

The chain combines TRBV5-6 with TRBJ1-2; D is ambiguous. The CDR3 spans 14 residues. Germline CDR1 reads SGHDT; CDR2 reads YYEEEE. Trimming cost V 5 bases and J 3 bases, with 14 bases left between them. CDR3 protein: CASRSVGVDYGYTF. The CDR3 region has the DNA TGTGCCAGCAGGTCGGTCGGTGTGGACTATGGCTACACCTTC.

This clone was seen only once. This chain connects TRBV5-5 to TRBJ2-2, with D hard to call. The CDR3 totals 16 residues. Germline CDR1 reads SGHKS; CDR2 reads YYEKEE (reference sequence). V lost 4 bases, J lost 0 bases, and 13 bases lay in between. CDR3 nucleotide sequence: TGTGCCAGCAGCCCGGCGGCAGGACCGAACACCGGGGAGCTGTTTTTT. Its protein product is CASSPAAGPNTGELFF.

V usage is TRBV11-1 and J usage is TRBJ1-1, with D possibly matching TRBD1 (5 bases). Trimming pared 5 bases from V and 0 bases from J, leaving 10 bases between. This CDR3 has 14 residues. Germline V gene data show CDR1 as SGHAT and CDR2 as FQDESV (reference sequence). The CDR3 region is CASSETELNTEAFF. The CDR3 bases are TGTGCCAGCAGCGAGACAGAACTGAACACTGAAGCTTTCTTT.

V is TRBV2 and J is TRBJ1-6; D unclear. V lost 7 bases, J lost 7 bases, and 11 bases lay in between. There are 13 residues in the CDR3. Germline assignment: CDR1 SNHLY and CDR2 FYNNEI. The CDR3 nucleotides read TGTGCCAGCAACGGGGAGGGAAATTCACCCCTCCACTTT. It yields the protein CASNGEGNSPLHF.

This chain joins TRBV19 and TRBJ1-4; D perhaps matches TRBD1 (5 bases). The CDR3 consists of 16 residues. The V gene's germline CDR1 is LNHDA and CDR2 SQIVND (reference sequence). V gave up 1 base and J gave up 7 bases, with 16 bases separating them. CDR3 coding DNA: TGTGCCAGTAGTATAGTCGGAGGGGAGAAGGGTGAAAAACTGTTTTTT. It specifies CASSIVGGEKGEKLFF.

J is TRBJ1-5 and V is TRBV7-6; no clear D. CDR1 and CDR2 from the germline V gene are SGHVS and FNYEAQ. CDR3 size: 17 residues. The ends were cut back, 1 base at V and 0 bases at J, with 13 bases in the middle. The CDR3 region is CASSLEAHPHSNQPQHF. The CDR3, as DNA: TGTGCCAGCAGCTTAGAAGCCCATCCCCATAGCAATCAGCCCCAGCATTTT.

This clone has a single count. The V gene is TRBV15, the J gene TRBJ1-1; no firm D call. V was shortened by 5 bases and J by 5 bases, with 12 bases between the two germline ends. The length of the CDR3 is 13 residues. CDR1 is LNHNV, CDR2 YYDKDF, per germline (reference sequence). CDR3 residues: CATSSTVGTEAFF. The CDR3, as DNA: TGTGCCACCAGCTCCACCGTCGGGACTGAAGCTTTCTTT.

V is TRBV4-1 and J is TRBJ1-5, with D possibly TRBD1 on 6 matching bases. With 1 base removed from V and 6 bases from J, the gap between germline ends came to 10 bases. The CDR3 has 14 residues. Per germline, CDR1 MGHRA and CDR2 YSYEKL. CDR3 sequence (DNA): TGCGCCAGCAGCCAAGGGGGGGCGAGTCAGCCCCAGCATTTT. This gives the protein CASSQGGASQPQHF.

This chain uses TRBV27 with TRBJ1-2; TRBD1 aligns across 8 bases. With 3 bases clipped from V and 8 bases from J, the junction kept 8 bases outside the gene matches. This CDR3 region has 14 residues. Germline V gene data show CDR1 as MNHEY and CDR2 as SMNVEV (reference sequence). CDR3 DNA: TGTGCCAGCAGTTTTGGCAGGGGGCTAGGGGGCTACACCTTC. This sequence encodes CASSFGRGLGGYTF.

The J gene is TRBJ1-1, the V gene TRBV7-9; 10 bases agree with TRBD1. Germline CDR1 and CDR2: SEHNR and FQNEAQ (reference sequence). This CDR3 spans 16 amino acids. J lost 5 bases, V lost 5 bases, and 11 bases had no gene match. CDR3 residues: CASSLSPGTGETEAFF. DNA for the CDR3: TGTGCCAGCAGCCTCAGTCCCGGGACAGGGGAGACTGAAGCTTTCTTT. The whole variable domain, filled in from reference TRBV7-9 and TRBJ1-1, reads DTGVSQNPRHKITKRGQNVTFRCDPISEHNRLYWYRQTLGQGPEFLTYFQNEAQLEKSRLLSDRFSAERPKGSFSTLEIQRTEQGDSAMYLCASSLSPGTGETEAFFGQGTRLTVV.

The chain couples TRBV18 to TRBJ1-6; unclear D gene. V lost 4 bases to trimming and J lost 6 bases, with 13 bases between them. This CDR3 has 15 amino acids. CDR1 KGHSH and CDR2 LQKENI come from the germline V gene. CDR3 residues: CASSLRGLINSPLHF. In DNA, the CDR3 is TGTGCCAGCTCACTTCGGGGTCTAATTAATTCACCCCTCCACTTT.

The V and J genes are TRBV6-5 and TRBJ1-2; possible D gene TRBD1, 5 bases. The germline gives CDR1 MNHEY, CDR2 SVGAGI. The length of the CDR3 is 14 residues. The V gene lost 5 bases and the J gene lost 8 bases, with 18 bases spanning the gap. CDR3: CASSRQGEEGGYTF. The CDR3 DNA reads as TGTGCCAGCAGTCGTCAGGGTGAGGAGGGGGGCTACACCTTC.

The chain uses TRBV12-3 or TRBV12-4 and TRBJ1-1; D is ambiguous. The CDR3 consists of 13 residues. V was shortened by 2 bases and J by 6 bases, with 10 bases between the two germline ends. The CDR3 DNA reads TGTGCCAGCAGTTTACTGGGAGGAGCTGAAGCTTTCTTT. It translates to CASSLLGGAEAFF.

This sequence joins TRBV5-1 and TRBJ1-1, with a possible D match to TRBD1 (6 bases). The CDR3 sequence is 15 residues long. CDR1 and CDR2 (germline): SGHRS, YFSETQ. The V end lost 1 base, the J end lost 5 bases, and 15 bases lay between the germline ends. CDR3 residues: CASSLRAGAGTEAFF. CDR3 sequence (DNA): TGCGCCAGCAGCTTGAGGGCAGGGGCTGGGACTGAAGCTTTCTTT.